This note documents a single T cell receptor (beta chain) sequence. Antigen unknown. The data were taken from a study of cytomegalovirus exposure and HLA in healthy donors. Broader study findings: An analysis was carried out at a later point. It showed that HLA-associated TCR beta chains were more clonally expanded than equally common non-associated chains. Per published reports, the classifier diagnosed cytomegalovirus status with high specificity and sensitivity.

Germline assignment: CDR1 MNHEY and CDR2 SMNVEV (reference sequence). The V end lost 0 bases, the J end lost 4 bases, and 12 bases lay between the germline ends. This CDR3 spans 15 amino acids. A multiplex PCR was run with 60 Vbeta primers and 13 Jbeta primers. Sequencing used immunoSEQ multiplex PCR; TCRdb keeps in-frame clones, though not all of them. Of roughly 38,000 clones listed, more than 85% are singletons. Donors had nominal health at sampling but likely had unrecorded immune exposures. Sequenced: PBMCs. The sequence was collected from a woman under 30 in good health and CMV-seronegative. The genes are TRBV27 and TRBJ2-5; no reliable D call. The CDR3 spells CASSLSLTLPETQYF. The CDR3 bases are TGTGCCAGCAGTTTATCGTTGACTTTGCCAGAGACCCAGTACTTC.